The 15 T cell receptor beta chains presented below share a single source sample, sequenced in a study of T cells in Graves' hyperthyroidism and ophthalmopathy. The CDR3 regions of TCR beta were amplified from RNA transcripts. TCR CDR3 underwent first-round RT-PCR with the HTBI primer set. In TCRdb, the multiplex PCR reads were re-called with MiXCR into one record per CDR3 protein. Altogether fewer than 450,000 distinct CDR3 sequences are present, approximately 14% being singletons, with the ten largest covering roughly 20%. The sequencing input was blood. All receptors come from a woman aged 55 to 70 with Graves' ophthalmopathy.

This clonotype was detected ten times or more. CDR3 sequence reads: CSASRGARVTGELFF. In DNA form, the CDR3 reads TGCAGTGCTTCCCGGGGGGCGAGGGTCACCGGGGAGCTGTTTTTT. The V gene is TRBV20-1, the J gene TRBJ2-2, with a tentative D call TRBD2 (7 bases). Trimming pared 5 bases from V and 4 bases from J, leaving 17 bases between. In germline, CDR1 is DFQATT, CDR2 SNEGSKA (reference sequence). This CDR3 is built from 15 residues.

There are many counts of this clonotype. The rearrangement links TRBV20-1 to TRBJ2-2; 12 bases fit TRBD1. The CDR3 is 16 residues long. Germline lookup yields CDR1 DFQATT and CDR2 SNEGSKA (reference sequence). V gave up 3 bases and J gave up 4 bases; unmatched junction bases: 6. DNA of the CDR3: TGCAGTGCTAGGGGGGACAGGGGGCGAGTCACCGGGGAGCTGTTTTTT. Its translation is CSARGDRGRVTGELFF.

This chain connects TRBV6-1 to TRBJ2-7; 9 positions match TRBD1. CDR1 is MNHNS, CDR2 SASEGT, per germline. The CDR3 runs 14 residues. V lost 8 bases and J lost 0; bases outside the gene matches: 5. CDR3 region: CASASTGGSYEQYF. The CDR3 DNA reads TGTGCCAGCGCCTCGACAGGGGGCTCCTACGAGCAGTACTTC.

This clonotype appeared many times. The chain employs TRBV20-1 and TRBJ2-2, with 11 positions matching TRBD2. Germline loops: CDR1 DFQATT, CDR2 SNEGSKA (reference sequence). J lost 5 bases, V lost 6 bases, and 8 bases had no gene match. This CDR3 region has 15 residues. This CDR3 reads CSAPGIAGGTGELFF. DNA for the CDR3: TGCAGTGCCCCCGGAATAGCGGGAGGGACCGGGGAGCTGTTTTTT.

Many counts were recorded for this clonotype. The CDR3 loop is CASSAEQGIGELFF. The DNA for the CDR3 is TGTGCCAGCAGTGCGGAACAGGGTATCGGGGAGCTGTTTTTT. The rearrangement links TRBV2 to TRBJ2-2; maybe TRBD1 (6 bases). This CDR3 is built from 14 residues. Germline CDR1 and CDR2: SNHLY and FYNNEI. V was cut by 4 bases and J by 7 bases, with 13 bases left in between.

This clonotype was recorded many times. The rearrangement uses TRBV5-1 and TRBJ2-1, with 15 bases fitting TRBD2. The CDR3 runs to 17 residues. V shed 0 bases, J shed 7 bases, and the junction held 5 bases outside the gene matches. Germline V gene sequence: CDR1 SGHRS, CDR2 YFSETQ. The CDR3 region is CASSLAGLAGGWNEQFF. The CDR3, as DNA: TGCGCCAGCAGCTTGGCGGGACTAGCGGGAGGATGGAATGAGCAGTTCTTC.

The chain couples TRBV15 to TRBJ2-3, with 8 bases matching TRBD1. The trim removed 4 bases at V and 0 bases at J, leaving 0 bases unmatched. The CDR3 length is 14 residues. CDR1 LNHNV and CDR2 YYDKDF come from the germline V gene (reference sequence). The CDR3: CATSNRGSTDTQYF. In nucleotides, the CDR3 is TGTGCCACCAGCAACAGGGGGAGCACAGATACGCAGTATTTT.

This clonotype was detected ten times or more. The chain links TRBV20-1 to TRBJ2-4; 7 bases agree with TRBD2. Trimming took 3 bases from V and 1 from J; bases not matched to a gene: 9. This CDR3 has 16 amino acids. Germline lookup yields CDR1 DFQATT and CDR2 SNEGSKA (reference sequence). CDR3 region: CSARPLSGAAKNIQYF. CDR3 coding DNA: TGCAGTGCTAGGCCATTGAGCGGGGCGGCCAAAAACATTCAGTACTTC.

This clonotype appeared many times. CDR3 region: CASSIGGSANTGELFF. The CDR3 DNA reads as TGTGCCAGTAGTATAGGAGGGTCCGCGAACACCGGGGAGCTGTTTTTT. The genes are TRBV19 and TRBJ2-2, with D maybe TRBD2 (5 bases). The ends were cut back, 1 base at V and 0 bases at J, with 9 bases in the middle. The CDR3 consists of 16 residues. Germline V gene data show CDR1 as LNHDA and CDR2 as SQIVND (reference sequence).

This clonotype occurred a few times. The CDR3 DNA sequence: TGTGCCAGCAGCCCCTGGACTAGCGGGGATGACAATGAGCAGTTCTTC. This sequence encodes CASSPWTSGDDNEQFF. V and J are TRBV4-2 and TRBJ2-1; 12 bases are a match to TRBD2. V shed 4 bases, J shed 5 bases, and the junction held 6 bases outside the gene matches. The CDR3 has 16 residues. CDR1 LGHNA and CDR2 YNFKEQ come from the germline V gene.

This clonotype has a handful of counts. The V and J genes are TRBV5-1 and TRBJ2-6, with 7 bases fitting TRBD2. The CDR3 length is 18 residues. V shed 5 bases and J 4 bases; nucleotides not matched to a gene: 15. Germline assignment: CDR1 SGHRS and CDR2 YFSETQ. CDR3: CASRSGLAVSEGANVLTF. The CDR3 bases are TGCGCCAGCAGGTCCGGGCTAGCGGTTAGCGAGGGGGCCAACGTCCTGACTTTC.

This clonotype was picked up many times. The chain couples TRBV28 to TRBJ2-7, with 10 bases fitting TRBD1. The junction had 8 bases not matched to a gene; V was cut back by 6 bases and J by 3 bases. Looked up from germline, CDR1 is MDHEN and CDR2 is SYDVKM. This CDR3 region has 15 residues. CDR3 in amino acids: CASRSGTGAFYEQYF. In nucleotides, the CDR3 is TGTGCCAGCAGATCCGGGACAGGGGCCTTCTACGAGCAGTACTTC.

This clonotype has at least ten counts. V and J are TRBV28 and TRBJ2-1, with 13 bases that match TRBD2. Trimming cost V 4 bases and J 8 bases; bases outside gene matches: 5. The CDR3 is 15 residues long. CDR1 and CDR2 (germline): MDHEN, SYDVKM. The CDR3: CASSSRLAGGDEQFF. CDR3 bases: TGTGCCAGCAGTTCCAGACTAGCGGGAGGAGATGAGCAGTTCTTC.

The V and J genes are TRBV28 and TRBJ1-1; 7 nucleotides agree with TRBD1. V shed 10 bases, J shed 6 bases, and the junction held 8 bases outside the gene matches. The CDR3 contains 12 residues. Per the germline V gene, CDR1 is MDHEN and CDR2 is SYDVKM. CDR3 DNA sequence: TGTGCCATCCAGGGGGGCATCGCTGAAGCTTTCTTT. This sequence encodes CAIQGGIAEAFF. The whole variable domain, remainder taken from reference TRBV28 and TRBJ1-1, is DVKVTQSSRYLVKRTGEKVFLECVQDMDHENMFWYRQDPGLGLRLIYFSYDVKMKEKGDIPEGYSVSREKKERFSLILESASTNQTSMYLCAIQGGIAEAFFGQGTRLTVV.

This clonotype was observed at least ten times. J is TRBJ2-1 and V is TRBV7-3; 11 positions match TRBD1. V dropped 2 bases and J dropped 4; count of bases not matched to a gene: 10. CDR1 is SGHTA, CDR2 FQGTGA, per germline. This CDR3 is 18 amino acids long. CDR3 sequence (DNA): TGTGCCAGCAGCTTAGGGTCTTGGACAGGGGGCCCGTACAATGAGCAGTTCTTC. Translated, it gives CASSLGSWTGGPYNEQFF.